The entry that follows covers one T cell receptor (beta chain) sequence. What it recognizes is unknown. The V gene's germline CDR1 is LNHDA and CDR2 SQIVND (reference sequence). This CDR3 has 16 residues. Trimming cost V 4 bases and J 4 bases; bases outside gene matches: 11. The entry originates in a study of T cell responses to AZD1222 COVID-19 vaccine. The method was immunoSEQ multiplex PCR; TCRdb's version includes in-frame clones alone and lacks a portion of them. Among about 140,000 clones listed, 70% to 90% were seen once. Findings and caveats of the study: Among AZD1222 vaccinees, only five or six were seropositive at baseline.

The sequence was collected from an adult in good health. Sequenced material: peripheral blood, taken on day 0 of AZD1222 vaccination. The V and J genes are TRBV19 and TRBJ2-7; TRBD1 matches 9 bases. The CDR3, as DNA: TGTGCCAGTAGTACAACGGGACAGGGATCTTTATACGAGCAGTACTTC. Protein: CASSTTGQGSLYEQYF. Based on the CDR3 plus reference TRBV19 and TRBJ2-7, the full variable domain is DGGITQSPKYLFRKEGQNVTLSCEQNLNHDAMYWYRQDPGQGLRLIYYSQIVNDFQKGDIAEGYSVSREKKESFPLTVTSAQKNPTAFYLCASSTTGQGSLYEQYFGPGTRLTVT.